This T cell receptor (beta chain) was obtained from a study of spatial heterogeneity in lung cancer. The time point: sample taken at primary tumor resection. TCRdb recomputed calls from the 5' RACE reads with MiXCR, one row per CDR3 protein. Of some 44,000 distinct CDR3 sequences in the sample, approximately 14% were seen once. Germline values: CDR1 MNHEY, CDR2 SVGEGT. The CDR3 runs 13 residues. Trimming shortened V by 6 bases and J by 5 bases, and 13 bases separated the two germline ends. This receptor was obtained from a male donor with early-stage non-small cell lung cancer. V gene TRBV6-2 or TRBV6-3 combines with J gene TRBJ1-2; weak D call: TRBD1 (5 bases). Material: PBMCs, obtained at surgery. CDR3 sequence: CASSHRDAYGYTF. For the CDR3, the DNA is TGTGCCAGCAGCCATCGGGACGCGTATGGCTACACCTTC.